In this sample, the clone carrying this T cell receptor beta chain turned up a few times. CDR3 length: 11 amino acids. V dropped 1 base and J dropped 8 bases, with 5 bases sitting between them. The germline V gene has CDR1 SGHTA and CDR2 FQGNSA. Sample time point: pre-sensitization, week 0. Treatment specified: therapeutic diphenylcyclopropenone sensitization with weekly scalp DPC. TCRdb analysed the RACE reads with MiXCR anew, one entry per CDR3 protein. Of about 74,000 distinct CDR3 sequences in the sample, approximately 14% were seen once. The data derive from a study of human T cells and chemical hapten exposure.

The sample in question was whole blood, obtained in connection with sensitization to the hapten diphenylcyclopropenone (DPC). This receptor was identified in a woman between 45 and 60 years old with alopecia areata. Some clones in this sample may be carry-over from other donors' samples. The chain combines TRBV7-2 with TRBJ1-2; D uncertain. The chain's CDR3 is CASSLVWGYTF. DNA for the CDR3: TGTGCCAGCAGCTTAGTTTGGGGCTACACCTTC.